These 30 T cell receptor beta chains came from one sample sequenced in a study of T-cell reconstitution after alpha-beta-depleted transplantation in children. This sample's TCRbeta library carried unique molecular identifier barcodes. In TCRdb, the PCR reads were re-called with MiXCR into one record per CDR3 protein. The repertoire has 490,000 or so distinct CDR3 sequences, approximately 12% of them found once; the top ten carry around 5.6%. Sequenced material: PBMCs from the stem cell graft donor, taken from the stem cell graft. These receptors all stem from a human donor who donated a stem cell graft to a child with combined immunodeficiency.

In this sample, this clonotype turned up a few times. V and J are TRBV6-5 and TRBJ2-7, with no clear D. The V end was cut by 0 bases, the J end by 4 bases, with 10 bases between. Germline V gene lookup returns CDR1 MNHEY and CDR2 SVGAGI. The CDR3 covers 14 residues. The CDR3 loop reads CASSYSPDAYEQYF. The CDR3, as DNA: TGTGCCAGCAGTTACTCGCCGGATGCATACGAGCAGTACTTC.

This clonotype showed up many times. The gene calls are TRBV5-5 and TRBJ2-6; no reliable D call. The length of the CDR3 is 17 residues. Germline V gene sequence: CDR1 SGHKS, CDR2 YYEKEE (reference sequence). The V gene lost 2 bases and the J gene lost 2 bases, with 14 bases spanning the gap. The CDR3 spells CASSLYNRLAGANVLTF. In DNA, the CDR3 is TGTGCCAGCAGCTTATACAACAGACTTGCTGGGGCCAACGTCCTGACTTTC. Supplemented by reference TRBV5-5 and TRBJ2-6, the full variable domain reads DAGVTQSPTHLIKTRGQQVTLRCSPISGHKSVSWYQQVLGQGPQFIFQYYEKEERGRGNFPDRFSARQFPNYSSELNVNALLLGDSALYLCASSLYNRLAGANVLTFGAGSRLTVL.

This chain connects TRBV10-3 to TRBJ2-3; D is possibly TRBD1 (5 bases). This CDR3 region has 16 residues. In germline, CDR1 is ENHRY, CDR2 SYGVKD. V was trimmed by 6 bases and J by 1 base, leaving 17 bases between them. The CDR3: CAISPLTVKGTDTQYF. DNA of the CDR3: TGTGCCATCAGCCCGTTGACAGTTAAGGGCACAGATACGCAGTATTTT.

This clonotype was seen a few times. The rearrangement links TRBV7-9 to TRBJ2-3, with 13 bases fitting TRBD2. V shed 6 bases, J shed 1 base, and the junction held 4 bases outside the gene matches. Germline CDR1 reads SEHNR; CDR2 reads FQNEAQ (reference sequence). The CDR3 runs 16 residues. Here the CDR3 reads CASRHGLAGGTDTQYF. For the CDR3, the DNA is TGTGCCAGCAGACACGGACTAGCGGGGGGCACAGATACGCAGTATTTT.

The rearrangement links TRBV11-2 to TRBJ2-5; the match to TRBD2 covers 13 bases. CDR3 size: 18 residues. Trimming at V came to 6 bases and at J to 1 base, leaving 11 bases not matched to a gene. Per the germline V gene, CDR1 is SGHAT and CDR2 is FQNNGV. The CDR3 spells CASRPGTSGIPAQETQYF. In nucleotides, the CDR3 is TGTGCCAGCAGACCCGGGACTAGCGGGATCCCGGCCCAAGAGACCCAGTACTTC.

This clonotype was detected only a few times. The chain uses TRBV7-2 and TRBJ2-3; maybe TRBD1 (6 bases). CDR1 is SGHTA and CDR2 is FQGNSA in the germline V gene. With 5 bases removed from V and 4 bases from J, the gap between germline ends came to 16 bases. The CDR3 has 15 residues. The CDR3 loop reads CASSRQGRGPDTQYF. CDR3 coding DNA: TGTGCCAGCAGCCGCCAGGGGCGCGGGCCAGATACGCAGTATTTT.

V and J are TRBV6-5 and TRBJ2-5; D may be TRBD2 (5 bases). Trimming left V 2 bases short and J 6 bases short, with 13 bases between. The CDR3 totals 14 residues. The V gene's germline CDR1 is MNHEY and CDR2 SVGAGI. Here the CDR3 DNA reads TGTGCCAGCAGTTACAGCCCCAACGGGAAGACCCAGTACTTC. Residues: CASSYSPNGKTQYF.

This clonotype has only a few counts. This sequence joins TRBV5-6 and TRBJ2-1; TRBD1 matches at 8 bases. The J segment lost 6 bases and the V segment lost 3 bases, leaving 8 bases of the junction unmatched. Germline V gene lookup returns CDR1 SGHDT and CDR2 YYEEEE. This CDR3 is 15 amino acids long. The CDR3 region has the DNA TGTGCCAGCAGCTCAACTAGACAGGGGACCAATGAGCAGTTCTTC. Its protein product is CASSSTRQGTNEQFF.

J is TRBJ2-5 and V is TRBV30; 7 nucleotides align to TRBD1. Germline V gives CDR1 GTSNPN, CDR2 SVGIG (reference sequence). J lost 0 bases, V lost 0 bases, and 16 bases had no gene match. The CDR3 loop spans 19 amino acids. CDR3 sequence reads: CAWSVRTGPFGDHQETQYF. The CDR3 bases are TGTGCCTGGAGTGTTCGGACAGGTCCTTTTGGCGACCACCAAGAGACCCAGTACTTC.

The chain is built from TRBV20-1 and TRBJ2-1; possibly TRBD2 for D (5 bases). Trimming shortened V by 4 bases and J by 2 bases, and 15 bases separated the two germline ends. CDR3 length: 15 residues. Germline CDR1 reads DFQATT; CDR2 reads SNEGSKA (reference sequence). In DNA, the CDR3 is TGCAGTGCTACGCCGACTACCGCAACCTACAATGAGCAGTTCTTC. Its protein is CSATPTTATYNEQFF.

The CDR3 DNA sequence: TGTGCCAGCAGCGGGTGGGGGGGCACAGATACGCAGTATTTT. Residues: CASSGWGGTDTQYF. This chain links TRBV7-9 with TRBJ2-3; the D gene is possibly TRBD2 (6 bases). CDR1 and CDR2 from the germline V gene are SEHNR and FQNEAQ (reference sequence). This CDR3 region has 14 residues. Deletions cut 5 bases from V and 1 base from J, with 10 bases between. The whole variable domain, remainder taken from reference TRBV7-9 and TRBJ2-3, is DTGVSQNPRHKITKRGQNVTFRCDPISEHNRLYWYRQTLGQGPEFLTYFQNEAQLEKSRLLSDRFSAERPKGSFSTLEIQRTEQGDSAMYLCASSGWGGTDTQYFGPGTRLTVL.

This clonotype appeared a few times. The V call is TRBV10-3, the J call TRBJ1-3; possible D gene TRBD1, 6 bases. The germline V gene encodes CDR1 ENHRY and CDR2 SYGVKD. Trimming removed 2 bases at V and 0 bases at J, with 17 bases between. The CDR3 totals 18 residues. CDR3 protein: CAISERDTPRNSGNTIYF. CDR3 sequence (DNA): TGTGCCATCAGTGAGCGGGACACTCCAAGGAACTCTGGAAACACCATATATTTT.

This clonotype showed up many times. V usage is TRBV12-3 or TRBV12-4 and J usage is TRBJ2-5; TRBD2 matches 13 bases. V shed 9 bases and J 5 bases; nucleotides not matched to a gene: 6. This CDR3 contains 14 residues. CDR3 DNA: TGTGCCAGTGGACTAGCGGGAGTGGGTGAGACCCAGTACTTC. Translated: CASGLAGVGETQYF.

The CDR3 nucleotides are TGTGCCAGCACCTTTATGAGCGGGGTTATGATGGGCGAGGACACTGAAGCTTTCTTT. Protein sequence: CASTFMSGVMMGEDTEAFF. The chain combines TRBV7-8 with TRBJ1-1; D is unclear. CDR1 is SGHVS and CDR2 is FQNEAQ in the germline V gene. V dropped 7 bases and J dropped 3 bases, with 30 bases sitting between them. The CDR3 sequence is 19 residues long.

Many counts were recorded for this clonotype. The chain uses TRBV7-6 and TRBJ2-1, with 10 bases aligning to TRBD2. CDR1 is SGHVS and CDR2 is FNYEAQ in the germline V gene. The ends lost 0 bases at V and 10 bases at J; junction bases unmatched: 0. There are 13 residues in the CDR3. The CDR3 protein is CASSLASGREQFF. CDR3 coding DNA: TGTGCCAGCAGCTTAGCTAGCGGGAGGGAGCAGTTCTTC. Full variable domain (rest looked up from reference TRBV7-6 and TRBJ2-1): GAGVSQSPRYKVTKRGQDVALRCDPISGHVSLYWYRQALGQGPEFLTYFNYEAQQDKSGLPNDRFSAERPEGSISTLTIQRTEQRDSAMYRCASSLASGREQFFGPGTRLTVL.

J is TRBJ2-1 and V is TRBV6-5, with TRBD2 identical over 10 bases. CDR1 is MNHEY and CDR2 is SVGAGI in the germline V gene. The ends lost 7 bases at V and 6 bases at J; junction bases unmatched: 9. The CDR3 sequence is 15 residues long. The CDR3 region is CASTYSGGRRNEQFF. The DNA for the CDR3 is TGTGCCAGCACATATAGCGGGGGGAGGCGCAATGAGCAGTTCTTC.

The chain couples TRBV6-2 or TRBV6-3 to TRBJ2-7; 8 bases are a match to TRBD2. With V trimmed by 6 bases and J by 3 bases, 4 bases remained unmatched. The germline V gene has CDR1 MNHEY and CDR2 SVGEGT. The CDR3 is 13 amino acids. This chain's CDR3 is CASSLREGYEQYF. The CDR3, as DNA: TGTGCCAGCAGCCTTCGGGAGGGCTACGAGCAGTACTTC.

Only a few counts were recorded for this clonotype. The J gene is TRBJ2-7, the V gene TRBV5-1; possible D gene TRBD1, 8 bases. The CDR3 sequence is 16 residues long. V lost 7 bases and J lost 0, with 20 bases in between. In germline, CDR1 is SGHRS, CDR2 YFSETQ. CDR3 DNA: TGCGCCAGCCGGGCAGTCTACAGGGGGGGCTCCTACGAGCAGTACTTC. Translated, it gives CASRAVYRGGSYEQYF.

This clonotype has a handful of counts. This chain uses TRBV6-2 or TRBV6-3 with TRBJ1-2; 7 bases fit TRBD1. The CDR3 contains 16 residues. Germline values: CDR1 MNHEY, CDR2 SVGEGT. Trimming at V came to 8 bases and at J to 0 bases, leaving 12 bases not matched to a gene. The CDR3 loop is CASQLDRDSANYGYTF. Here the CDR3 DNA reads TGTGCCAGCCAACTGGACCGGGACAGCGCTAACTATGGCTACACCTTC.

This clonotype was picked up many times. V is TRBV12-3 or TRBV12-4 and J is TRBJ1-6; TRBD1 matches 9 bases. Losses at the gene ends were 5 bases for V and 8 bases for J; bases not matched to a gene: 7. The CDR3 totals 15 residues. The CDR3 bases are TGTGCCAGCAGTACAGGGGGCCTACTATATTCACCCCTCCACTTT. Its protein product is CASSTGGLLYSPLHF.

This clonotype was recorded many times. This sequence joins TRBV7-8 and TRBJ2-1, with 9 bases identical to TRBD2. J lost 6 bases, V lost 5 bases, and 5 bases had no gene match. The length of the CDR3 is 14 residues. Germline CDR1 SGHVS, CDR2 FQNEAQ. The CDR3 region has the DNA TGTGCCAGCAGCCCGGCGGGAGGGGTCAATGAGCAGTTCTTC. This sequence encodes CASSPAGGVNEQFF.

The V gene is TRBV29-1, the J gene TRBJ1-2, with D maybe TRBD1 (5 bases). From germline, CDR1 is SQVTM and CDR2 ANQGSEA. Between the trimmed V and J ends, which lost 3 bases and 3 bases, there was a span of 11 bases. This CDR3 region has 13 residues. This CDR3 is CSVDPGGDYGYTF. CDR3 nucleotides: TGCAGCGTTGATCCGGGGGGGGACTATGGCTACACCTTC.

Many counts were recorded for this clonotype. V gene TRBV6-2 or TRBV6-3 combines with J gene TRBJ2-1; D is uncertain. Germline CDR1 MNHEY, CDR2 SVGEGT. The CDR3 is 15 residues long. Trimming shortened V by 2 bases and J by 4 bases, and 12 bases separated the two germline ends. The CDR3 loop reads CASSYRVGIYNEQFF. The CDR3 nucleotides read TGTGCCAGCAGTTACCGTGTCGGCATTTACAATGAGCAGTTCTTC.

In this sample, this clonotype turned up many times. V usage is TRBV27 and J usage is TRBJ2-3; D not certain. The CDR3 runs 15 residues. Between the trimmed V and J ends, which lost 5 bases and 1 base, there was a span of 13 bases. The germline CDR1 and CDR2 sequences are MNHEY and SMNVEV (reference sequence). For the CDR3, the DNA is TGTGCCAGCAGTCCCTATAGTCTTGGCACAGATACGCAGTATTTT. It yields the protein CASSPYSLGTDTQYF.

This clonotype was picked up many times. V and J are TRBV29-1 and TRBJ2-1; 9 positions match TRBD2. The V and J ends lost 3 bases and 4 bases, in that order; junction bases with no gene match: 7. The CDR3 loop spans 15 amino acids. The germline V gene encodes CDR1 SQVTM and CDR2 ANQGSEA. The CDR3 DNA follows: TGCAGCGTTGATGGGTTTAGCGGGAGTTACAATGAGCAGTTCTTC. Translating gives CSVDGFSGSYNEQFF.

In this sample, this clonotype turned up a few times. The chain joins TRBV6-1 to TRBJ2-7, with 9 bases identical to TRBD1. The CDR3 spans 15 residues. The trim removed 5 bases at V and 4 bases at J, leaving 9 bases unmatched. Germline values: CDR1 MNHNS, CDR2 SASEGT. The CDR3 nucleotides read TGTGCCAGCAGTACCCCCGGGACAGGGTATTACGAGCAGTACTTC. Its protein is CASSTPGTGYYEQYF.

This clonotype came up many times. The V gene is TRBV9, the J gene TRBJ2-2; tentatively, D is TRBD2 (6 bases). Germline lookup yields CDR1 SGDLS and CDR2 YYNGEE. Trimming cost V 3 bases and J 0 bases, with 12 bases left between them. CDR3 length equals 16 residues. The CDR3 sequence: CASSATGTSNTGELFF. CDR3 coding DNA: TGTGCCAGCAGCGCTACCGGGACTTCGAACACCGGGGAGCTGTTTTTT.

This clonotype was found a few times. The chain couples TRBV7-2 to TRBJ1-3, with 12 bases lining up with TRBD1. The V segment lost 1 base and the J segment 8 bases; nucleotides outside the gene matches: 3. CDR1 is SGHTA and CDR2 is FQGNSA in the germline V gene. CDR3 length: 15 residues. The CDR3 spells CASSLGGQGADTIYF. The CDR3 bases are TGTGCCAGCAGCTTAGGGGGACAGGGGGCAGACACCATATATTTT.

This clonotype was seen a few times. The rearrangement links TRBV12-3 or TRBV12-4 to TRBJ2-3; TRBD1 matches at 8 bases. Trimming removed 2 bases from V and 2 bases from J; junction bases left unmatched: 3. The CDR3 consists of 15 residues. The DNA for the CDR3 is TGTGCCAGCAGTTTACAGGGGGCGCTCACAGATACGCAGTATTTT. This translates into CASSLQGALTDTQYF.

A few counts support this clonotype. The V call is TRBV7-9, the J call TRBJ2-5; D gene ambiguous. V was shortened by 1 base and J by 3 bases, with 12 bases between the two germline ends. The CDR3 runs 15 residues. The germline CDR1 and CDR2 sequences are SEHNR and FQNEAQ (reference sequence). CDR3 amino acids: CASSLVPTPEETQYF. The CDR3 DNA follows: TGTGCCAGCAGCTTAGTGCCGACCCCTGAAGAGACCCAGTACTTC.